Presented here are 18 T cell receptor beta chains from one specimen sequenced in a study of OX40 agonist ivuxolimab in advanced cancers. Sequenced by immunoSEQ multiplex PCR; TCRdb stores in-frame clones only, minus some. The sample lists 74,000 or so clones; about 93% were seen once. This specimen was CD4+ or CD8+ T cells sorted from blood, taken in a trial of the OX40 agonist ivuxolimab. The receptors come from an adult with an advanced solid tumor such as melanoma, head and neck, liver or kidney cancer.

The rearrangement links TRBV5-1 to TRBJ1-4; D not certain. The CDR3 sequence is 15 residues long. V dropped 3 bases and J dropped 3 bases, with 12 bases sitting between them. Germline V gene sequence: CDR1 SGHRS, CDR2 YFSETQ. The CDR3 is CASSSGRVSNEKLFF. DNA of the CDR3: TGCGCCAGCAGCTCTGGACGGGTTTCTAATGAAAAACTGTTTTTT.

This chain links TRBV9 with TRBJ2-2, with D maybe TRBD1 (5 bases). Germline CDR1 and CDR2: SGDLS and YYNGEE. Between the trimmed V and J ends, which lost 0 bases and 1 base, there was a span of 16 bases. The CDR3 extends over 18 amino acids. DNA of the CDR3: TGTGCCAGCAGCGTAGAATGGGGCTCTCCCCGGAACACCGGGGAGCTGTTTTTT. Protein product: CASSVEWGSPRNTGELFF.

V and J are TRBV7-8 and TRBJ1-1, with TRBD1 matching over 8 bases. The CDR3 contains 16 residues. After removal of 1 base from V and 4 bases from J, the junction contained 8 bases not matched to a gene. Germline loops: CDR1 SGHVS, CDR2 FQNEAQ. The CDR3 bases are TGTGCCAGCAGCTTAGGGACAGGGATACGGAGCACTGAAGCTTTCTTT. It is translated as CASSLGTGIRSTEAFF.

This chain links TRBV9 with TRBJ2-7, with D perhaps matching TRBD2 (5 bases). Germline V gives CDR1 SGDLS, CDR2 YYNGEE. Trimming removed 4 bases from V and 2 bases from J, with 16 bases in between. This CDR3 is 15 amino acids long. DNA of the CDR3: TGTGCCAGCAGCCCGGCCCGAGCGGCTCCCTACGAGCAGTACTTC. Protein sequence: CASSPARAAPYEQYF.

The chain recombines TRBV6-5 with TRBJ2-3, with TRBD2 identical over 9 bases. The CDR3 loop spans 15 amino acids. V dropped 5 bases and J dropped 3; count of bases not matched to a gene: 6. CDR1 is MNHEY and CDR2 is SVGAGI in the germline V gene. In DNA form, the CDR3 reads TGTGCCAGCAGTCCCGTAGCGGGAGATACAGATACGCAGTATTTT. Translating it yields CASSPVAGDTDTQYF.

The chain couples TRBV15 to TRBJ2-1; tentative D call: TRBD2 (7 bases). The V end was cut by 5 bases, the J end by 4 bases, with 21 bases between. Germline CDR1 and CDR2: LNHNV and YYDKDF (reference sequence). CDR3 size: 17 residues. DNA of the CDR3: TGTGCCACCAGCCCCGAACTGGGGGGGGGCAGGTACAATGAGCAGTTCTTC. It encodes CATSPELGGGRYNEQFF.

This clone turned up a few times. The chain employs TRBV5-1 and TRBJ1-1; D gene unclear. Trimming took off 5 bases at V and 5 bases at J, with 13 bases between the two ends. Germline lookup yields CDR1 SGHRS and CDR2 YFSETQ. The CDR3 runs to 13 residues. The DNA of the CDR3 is TGCGCCAGCAGGACGAACCCTGGAACTGAAGCTTTCTTT. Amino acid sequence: CASRTNPGTEAFF.

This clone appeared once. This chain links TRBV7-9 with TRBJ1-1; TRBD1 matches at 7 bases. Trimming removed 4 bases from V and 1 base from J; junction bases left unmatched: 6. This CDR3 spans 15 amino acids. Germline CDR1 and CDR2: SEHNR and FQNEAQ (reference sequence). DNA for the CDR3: TGTGCCAGCAGCTCCGGGGAGGGGGCGAACACTGAAGCTTTCTTT. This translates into CASSSGEGANTEAFF.

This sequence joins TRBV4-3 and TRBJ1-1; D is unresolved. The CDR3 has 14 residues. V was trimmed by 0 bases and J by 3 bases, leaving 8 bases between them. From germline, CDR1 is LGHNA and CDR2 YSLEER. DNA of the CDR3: TGCGCCAGCAGCCAAGATGGAAGGGACACTGAAGCTTTCTTT. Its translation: CASSQDGRDTEAFF.

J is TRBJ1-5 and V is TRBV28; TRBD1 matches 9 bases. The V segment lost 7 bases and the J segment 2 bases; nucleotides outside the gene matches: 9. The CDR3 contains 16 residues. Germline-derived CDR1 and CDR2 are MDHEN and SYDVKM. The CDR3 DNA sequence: TGTGCCAGCACCGAAATCCGGACAGGGGGCAATCAGCCCCAGCATTTT. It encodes CASTEIRTGGNQPQHF.

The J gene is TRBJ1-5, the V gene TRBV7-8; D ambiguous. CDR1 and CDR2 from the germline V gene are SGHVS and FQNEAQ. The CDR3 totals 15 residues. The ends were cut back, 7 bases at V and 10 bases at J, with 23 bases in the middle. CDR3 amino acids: CASTKHWASPDPQHF. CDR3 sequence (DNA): TGTGCCAGCACCAAACACTGGGCATCCCCCGATCCCCAGCATTTT.

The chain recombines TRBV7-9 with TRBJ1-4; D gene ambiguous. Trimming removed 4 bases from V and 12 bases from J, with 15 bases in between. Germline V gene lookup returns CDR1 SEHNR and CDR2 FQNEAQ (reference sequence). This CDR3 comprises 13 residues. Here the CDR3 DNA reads TGTGCCAGCAGCTCCGGCCGGCGAGACGAACTGTTTTTT. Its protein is CASSSGRRDELFF.

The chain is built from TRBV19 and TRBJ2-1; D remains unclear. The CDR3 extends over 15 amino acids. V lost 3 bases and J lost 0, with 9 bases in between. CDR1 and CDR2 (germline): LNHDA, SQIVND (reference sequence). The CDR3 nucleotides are TGTGCCAGTAGTATCGTCCCGAGCTCCTACAATGAGCAGTTCTTC. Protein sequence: CASSIVPSSYNEQFF. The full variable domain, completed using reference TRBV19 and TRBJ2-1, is DGGITQSPKYLFRKEGQNVTLSCEQNLNHDAMYWYRQDPGQGLRLIYYSQIVNDFQKGDIAEGYSVSREKKESFPLTVTSAQKNPTAFYLCASSIVPSSYNEQFFGPGTRLTVL.

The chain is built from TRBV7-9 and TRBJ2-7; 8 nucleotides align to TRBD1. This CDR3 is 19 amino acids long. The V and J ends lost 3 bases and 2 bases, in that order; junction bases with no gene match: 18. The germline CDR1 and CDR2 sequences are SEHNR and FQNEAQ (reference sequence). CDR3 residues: CASSLTHHTETDRAYEQYF. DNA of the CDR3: TGTGCCAGCAGCTTGACTCACCACACCGAAACGGACAGGGCCTACGAGCAGTACTTC.

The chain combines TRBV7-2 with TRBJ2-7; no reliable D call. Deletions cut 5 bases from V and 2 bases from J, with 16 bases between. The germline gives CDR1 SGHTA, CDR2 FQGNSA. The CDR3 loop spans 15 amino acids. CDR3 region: CASSDQRRSPYEQYF. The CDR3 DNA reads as TGTGCCAGCAGCGATCAAAGGCGGAGCCCCTACGAGCAGTACTTC. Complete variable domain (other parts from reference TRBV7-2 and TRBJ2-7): GAGVSQSPSNKVTEKGKDVELRCDPISGHTALYWYRQSLGQGLEFLIYFQGNSAPDKSGLPSDRFSAERTGGSVSTLTIQRTQQEDSAVYLCASSDQRRSPYEQYFGPGTRLTVT.

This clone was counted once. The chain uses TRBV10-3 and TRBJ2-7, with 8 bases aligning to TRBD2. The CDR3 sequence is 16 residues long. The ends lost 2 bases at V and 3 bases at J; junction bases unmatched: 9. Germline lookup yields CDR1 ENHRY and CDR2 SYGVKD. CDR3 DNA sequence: TGTGCCATCAGTGAGCCCTCCGGGACTAGTTTCTACGAGCAGTACTTC. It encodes CAISEPSGTSFYEQYF.

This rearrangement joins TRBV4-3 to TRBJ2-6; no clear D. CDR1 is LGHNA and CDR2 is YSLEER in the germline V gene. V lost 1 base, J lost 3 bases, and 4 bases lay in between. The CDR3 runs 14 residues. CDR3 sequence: CASSQAFGANVLTF. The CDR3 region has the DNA TGCGCCAGCAGCCAAGCGTTTGGGGCCAACGTCCTGACTTTC.

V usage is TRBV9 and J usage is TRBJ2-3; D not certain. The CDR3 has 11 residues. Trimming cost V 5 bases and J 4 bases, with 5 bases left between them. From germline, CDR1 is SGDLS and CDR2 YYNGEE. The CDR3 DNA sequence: TGTGCCAGCAGAGGCGCAGATACGCAGTATTTT. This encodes CASRGADTQYF.